This TCR beta chain was recovered during a study of blood T cells in healthy people across ages. Isolated per sample were at least 6.5 million PBMCs. This clonotype was counted only a few times. Its antigen is unknown. The second PCR ran roughly 6 to 12 cycles with a sample-barcoded 5' primer and J-beta primers. One entry per CDR3 protein, called by TCRdb with MiXCR from the 5' RACE reads. The sample has around 1,000,000 distinct CDR3 sequences; under 30% are singletons. Notes on the study in general: Without sorted subsets, naive and antigen-experienced compartments could not be conclusively compared.

The sample was also linked to a second study, of T cells of mothers and their children. Per that study: When the second PCR was run, its M1S primer added sample barcodes and 2-4 random nucleotides. Reads obtained per mother exceeded 10 million TCR beta CDR3 reads, with some 3 million obtained per child.

The receptor comes from a girl aged 2 to 10 in good health. The sequencing sample was made of blood.

CDR3 region: CASSSLQTGGYYGTLAKNIQYF. The CDR3 nucleotides read TGTGCCAGCAGTTCCCTCCAGACAGGGGGGTATTATGGGACTCTAGCCAAAAACATTCAGTACTTC. The rearrangement joins TRBV6-2 or TRBV6-3 to TRBJ2-4; TRBD1 aligns across 9 bases. The J segment lost 0 bases and the V segment lost 4 bases, leaving 22 bases of the junction unmatched. This CDR3 has 22 amino acids. Germline CDR1 MNHEY, CDR2 SVGEGT.